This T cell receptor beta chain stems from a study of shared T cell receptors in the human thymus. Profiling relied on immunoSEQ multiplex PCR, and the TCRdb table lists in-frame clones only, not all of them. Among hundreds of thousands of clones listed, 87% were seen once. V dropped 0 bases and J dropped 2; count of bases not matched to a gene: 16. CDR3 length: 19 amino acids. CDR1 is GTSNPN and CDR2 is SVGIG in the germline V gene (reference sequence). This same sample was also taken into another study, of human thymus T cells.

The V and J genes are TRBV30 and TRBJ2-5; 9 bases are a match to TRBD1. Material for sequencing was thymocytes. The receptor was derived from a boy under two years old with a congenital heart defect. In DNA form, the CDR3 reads TGTGCCTGGAGTGTACAAATCCGGGACAGGGAGAGTAGGCAAGAGACCCAGTACTTC. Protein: CAWSVQIRDRESRQETQYF.